Below, one T cell receptor (beta chain) is given with its context. This entry comes from a study of technical replicates of blood from a few donors. TCRdb keeps only in-frame clones here, not all; method: immunoSEQ multiplex PCR. The sample consists of some 66,000 clones, roughly 98% of them appearing once. Between the trimmed V and J ends, which lost 11 bases and 5 bases, there was a span of 17 bases. The germline CDR1 and CDR2 sequences are SGHVS and FQNEAQ. The CDR3 totals 13 residues. This TCR was recovered from a human donor in good health. Sequenced sample: T cells isolated from PBMCs. This chain connects TRBV7-8 to TRBJ2-3, with a tentative D call TRBD1 (6 bases). CDR3 nucleotides: TGTGCCGGCCAAAGACAGGCCCGAGATACGCAGTATTTT. This gives the protein CAGQRQARDTQYF.